This TCR beta chain was obtained from a study of blood T cell repertoires in COVID-19. The CDR3 spans 12 residues. The data were produced by immunoSEQ multiplex PCR, yet TCRdb's version contains in-frame clones alone and is incomplete. The sample gives more than 300,000 clones, more than 70% of which show up once; around 6.6% is in the top ten. The clonotype comes from an older woman with COVID-19, enrolled during active disease. The genes are TRBV21-1 and TRBJ2-5; TRBD1 was called by the table and not checked on the DNA. TRBV21-1 is given as a pseudogene. Sequencing was done on a sample of peripheral blood. The DNA of the CDR3 is TGTGCCAGCAGTCCAGGGGGGAAGACCCAGTACTTC. This codes for CASSPGGKTQYF.